A single sample gave rise to the 14 T cell receptor beta chains below, sequenced in a study of blood T cell repertoires in COVID-19. Using immunoSEQ multiplex PCR, the repertoire was profiled, and TCRdb retains in-frame clones only, with some absent. The sample includes 300,000 to 400,000 clones, approximately 88% of them seen just once. Sequencing input: peripheral blood. Receptor source: a woman under 40 with COVID-19, enrolled during active disease.

The chain has TRBV7-9 and TRBJ2-7, with TRBD1 matching 7 bases. Trimming removed 3 bases from V and 3 bases from J; junction bases left unmatched: 11. The CDR3 loop spans 16 amino acids. From germline, CDR1 is SEHNR and CDR2 FQNEAQ (reference sequence). For the CDR3, the DNA is TGTGCCAGCAGCTTCAAGTCAGAGGGGGCGATCTACGAGCAGTACTTC. Amino acids: CASSFKSEGAIYEQYF.

This clone was counted many times. The chain has TRBV2 and TRBJ2-3, with D uncertain. CDR1 SNHLY and CDR2 FYNNEI come from the germline V gene. V lost 6 bases, J lost 1 base, and 11 bases lay in between. The CDR3 length is 14 residues. The CDR3 nucleotides read TGTGCCAGCAGGTCCGTAACTGGCACAGATACGCAGTATTTT. This gives the protein CASRSVTGTDTQYF.

The genes are TRBV7-2 and TRBJ1-2; 7 nucleotides match TRBD1. Germline values: CDR1 SGHTA, CDR2 FQGNSA. This CDR3 spans 14 amino acids. J lost 8 bases, V lost 6 bases, and 12 bases had no gene match. For the CDR3, the DNA is TGTGCCAGCAGTCCAGGGGGAAGTTTTCGAGGCTACACCTTC. Protein product: CASSPGGSFRGYTF.

The chain carries TRBV20-1 and TRBJ1-1, with D perhaps TRBD1 (5 bases). The CDR3 runs 11 residues. The V gene lost 2 bases and the J gene lost 10 bases, with 11 bases spanning the gap. Germline-derived CDR1 and CDR2 are DFQATT and SNEGSKA (reference sequence). The CDR3 loop reads CSARQGGVAFF. CDR3 DNA: TGCAGTGCTAGACAGGGAGGGGTAGCTTTCTTT.

This chain connects TRBV18 to TRBJ1-2, with 7 bases lining up with TRBD1. With 3 bases clipped from V and 5 bases from J, the junction kept 9 bases outside the gene matches. CDR3 size: 15 residues. Germline assignment: CDR1 KGHSH and CDR2 LQKENI. Written as DNA, the CDR3 is TGTGCCAGCTCACCGTTACAGGGGAGTGCGTATGGCTACACCTTC. Translated: CASSPLQGSAYGYTF.

The chain recombines TRBV7-8 with TRBJ2-1; 11 bases fit TRBD2. The CDR3 totals 20 residues. The J segment lost 9 bases and the V segment lost 2 bases, leaving 21 bases of the junction unmatched. The germline V gene encodes CDR1 SGHVS and CDR2 FQNEAQ. The CDR3 bases are TGTGCCAGCAGCTTACGTTCCGCGCTAGCGGGGGGCCACACCGGGAGTGAGCAGTTCTTC. Its translation: CASSLRSALAGGHTGSEQFF.

V gene TRBV7-9 combines with J gene TRBJ1-1; perhaps TRBD1 as D (5 bases). Germline lookup yields CDR1 SEHNR and CDR2 FQNEAQ (reference sequence). The V end lost 5 bases, the J end lost 2 bases, and 15 bases lay between the germline ends. This CDR3 has 15 residues. The CDR3 region has the DNA TGTGCCAGCAGCGACAGACCAGTCTTCAACACTGAAGCTTTCTTT. Its translation is CASSDRPVFNTEAFF.

The CDR3 nucleotides are TGTGCCAGCAGTTACGGGCAGGGGAGAGGCTACACCTTC. It translates to CASSYGQGRGYTF. The genes are TRBV6-5 and TRBJ1-2, with D maybe TRBD1 (6 bases). V lost 2 bases and J lost 8, with 12 bases in between. The CDR3 covers 13 residues. The V gene's germline CDR1 is MNHEY and CDR2 SVGAGI.

V usage is TRBV4-1 and J usage is TRBJ1-2, with 8 nucleotides matching TRBD1. The CDR3 is 14 residues long. The germline V gene encodes CDR1 MGHRA and CDR2 YSYEKL. The trim removed 1 base at V and 2 bases at J, leaving 0 bases unmatched. The CDR3 region has the DNA TGCGCCAGCAGCCAAGGGACAGGGAACTATGGCTACACCTTC. This codes for CASSQGTGNYGYTF.

The chain has TRBV12-3 or TRBV12-4 and TRBJ1-2; 9 bases line up with TRBD1. The CDR3 has 13 amino acids. With 8 bases clipped from V and 8 bases from J, the junction kept 9 bases outside the gene matches. The CDR3 loop is CASGWTGEGGYTF. CDR3 nucleotides: TGTGCCAGCGGATGGACAGGGGAAGGCGGCTACACCTTC.

The V and J genes are TRBV10-3 and TRBJ1-5; perhaps TRBD1 as D (5 bases). CDR1 is ENHRY, CDR2 SYGVKD, per germline. The CDR3 covers 14 residues. Trimming removed 3 bases at V and 5 bases at J, with 11 bases between. The CDR3 nucleotides are TGTGCCATCAGTGAACAGGCACTCGATCAGCCCCAGCATTTT. It encodes CAISEQALDQPQHF.

The rearrangement links TRBV9 to TRBJ2-1, with 10 positions matching TRBD1. The CDR3 contains 17 residues. Germline V gene lookup returns CDR1 SGDLS and CDR2 YYNGEE. With 4 bases clipped from V and 4 bases from J, the junction kept 11 bases outside the gene matches. The DNA for the CDR3 is TGTGCCAGCAGCACGACCGGACAGGGGGTTTTGTACAATGAGCAGTTCTTC. This gives the protein CASSTTGQGVLYNEQFF.

This chain connects TRBV5-1 to TRBJ1-2; 9 bases fit TRBD1. CDR1 SGHRS and CDR2 YFSETQ come from the germline V gene. The CDR3 totals 14 residues. The trim removed 4 bases at V and 8 bases at J, leaving 9 bases unmatched. The CDR3: CASSAAGTGRGYTF. In DNA, the CDR3 is TGCGCCAGCAGCGCGGCTGGGACAGGGAGGGGCTACACCTTC.

The V call is TRBV11-2, the J call TRBJ1-1, with 8 nucleotides matching TRBD1. The V segment lost 2 bases and the J segment 4 bases; nucleotides outside the gene matches: 3. This CDR3 contains 14 residues. From germline, CDR1 is SGHAT and CDR2 FQNNGV. The CDR3 loop is CASSLSTGGTEAFF. Written as DNA, the CDR3 is TGTGCCAGCAGCTTAAGTACAGGGGGCACTGAAGCTTTCTTT.